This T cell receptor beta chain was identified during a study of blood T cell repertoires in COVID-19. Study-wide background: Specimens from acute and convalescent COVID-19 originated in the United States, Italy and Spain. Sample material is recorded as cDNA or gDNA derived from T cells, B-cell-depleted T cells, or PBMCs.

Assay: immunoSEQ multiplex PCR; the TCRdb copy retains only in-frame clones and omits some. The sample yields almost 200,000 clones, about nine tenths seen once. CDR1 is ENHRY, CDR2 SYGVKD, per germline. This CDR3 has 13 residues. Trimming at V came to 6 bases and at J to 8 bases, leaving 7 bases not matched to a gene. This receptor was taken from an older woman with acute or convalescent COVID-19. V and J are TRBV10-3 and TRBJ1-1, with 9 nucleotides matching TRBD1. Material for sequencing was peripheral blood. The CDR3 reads CAISPGTGREAFF. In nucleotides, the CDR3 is TGTGCCATCAGCCCGGGGACAGGGCGAGAAGCTTTCTTT.